The 9 T cell receptor beta chains in this list originate from one sample, sequenced in a study of shared clonotypes between healthy human individuals. Profiling relied on immunoSEQ multiplex PCR, and the TCRdb table lists in-frame clones only, not all of them. This sample carries over 2 million clones, 85% to 95% of them seen once, and the ten largest clones take 0.1% to 0.15%. The sample taken for sequencing was naive CD4+ T cells sorted from blood. The subset denotes: CD45RA+ positively selected. The origin of the receptors is a man in his late teens or twenties in good health.

The chain uses TRBV6-5 and TRBJ2-1; a weak D match, TRBD2 (6 bases). V was pared by 5 bases and J by 8 bases, with 16 bases between. Germline CDR1 and CDR2: MNHEY and SVGAGI. The CDR3 covers 14 residues. Here the CDR3 reads CASSNIVGGHEQFF. CDR3 nucleotides: TGTGCCAGCAGTAATATCGTCGGGGGTCATGAGCAGTTCTTC.

In regard to this clone: A much larger clone is a single base away; this may be a read error. The chain is built from TRBV6-6 and TRBJ1-2, with 7 nucleotides matching TRBD1. Trimming at V came to 4 bases and at J to 2 bases, leaving 1 base not matched to a gene. Germline V gene sequence: CDR1 MNHNY, CDR2 SVGAGI (reference sequence). CDR3 length: 13 amino acids. The CDR3 reads CASSLTGNYGYTF. CDR3 DNA: TGTGCCAGCAGTTTGACAGGGAACTATGGCTACACCTTC.

V and J are TRBV5-1 and TRBJ2-1; 9 bases agree with TRBD2. V shed 0 bases, J shed 10 bases, and the junction held 5 bases outside the gene matches. The CDR3 length is 14 residues. Germline V gene sequence: CDR1 SGHRS, CDR2 YFSETQ. The CDR3 nucleotides are TGCGCCAGCAGCTTGGGCACTAGCGGGTCCGAGCAGTTCTTC. Its translation is CASSLGTSGSEQFF.

Regarding this clone: Other nucleotide sequences from this sample produce the same CDR3. The CDR3 nucleotides are TGTGCCAGCAGTGAGGCAGGGGGCCCCTACAATGAGCAGTTCTTC. It specifies CASSEAGGPYNEQFF. The genes are TRBV25-1 and TRBJ2-1; TRBD1 aligns across 8 bases. Germline V gene sequence: CDR1 MGHDK, CDR2 SYGVNS. V trimming: 3 bases; J trimming: 2 bases; junction bases outside the gene matches: 3. CDR3 size: 15 residues.

A single count supports this clone. The chain is built from TRBV28 and TRBJ1-6; 12 bases line up with TRBD1. The V gene's germline CDR1 is MDHEN and CDR2 SYDVKM. The junction had 22 bases not matched to a gene; V was cut back by 2 bases and J by 11 bases. The CDR3 spans 21 residues. Here the CDR3 DNA reads TGTGCCAGCAGTTTAAGAAGGGGGACAGGGGGCTTCTTCGACTCGGTGGCACCCCTCCACTTT. Encoded protein: CASSLRRGTGGFFDSVAPLHF.

The genes are TRBV2 and TRBJ2-5, with 13 bases lining up with TRBD2. The CDR3 extends over 15 amino acids. V shed 6 bases and J 1 base; nucleotides not matched to a gene: 2. Germline V lookup: CDR1 SNHLY, CDR2 FYNNEI. The CDR3 protein is CASRRTSGSQETQYF. The DNA of the CDR3 is TGTGCCAGCAGGAGGACTAGCGGGAGCCAAGAGACCCAGTACTTC.

This clone was seen just once. V is TRBV18 and J is TRBJ2-6; 10 nucleotides align to TRBD1. V shed 3 bases, J shed 0 bases, and the junction held 5 bases outside the gene matches. The CDR3 consists of 18 residues. Per germline, CDR1 KGHSH and CDR2 LQKENI. CDR3 sequence reads: CASSPSGTGASGANVLTF. CDR3 in DNA: TGTGCCAGCTCACCGTCCGGGACAGGGGCCTCTGGGGCCAACGTCCTGACTTTC.

The chain employs TRBV6-5 and TRBJ2-7, with 13 bases identical to TRBD2. The CDR3 runs 15 residues. Per germline, CDR1 MNHEY and CDR2 SVGAGI. Unmatched junction bases numbered 4, after V lost 6 bases and J lost 2 bases. The CDR3 sequence is CASRRTSGGAYEQYF. The CDR3 DNA sequence: TGTGCCAGCAGACGCACTAGCGGGGGGGCCTACGAGCAGTACTTC.

This chain connects TRBV6-5 to TRBJ2-4; 7 bases are shared with TRBD1. The V and J ends lost 6 bases and 3 bases, in that order; junction bases with no gene match: 5. Per germline, CDR1 MNHEY and CDR2 SVGAGI. The CDR3 loop spans 14 amino acids. The CDR3 nucleotides are TGTGCCAGCAGCCGGGGACAGAGCAAAAACATTCAGTACTTC. Its translation is CASSRGQSKNIQYF.